This T cell receptor (beta chain) is from a study of T cells after yellow fever vaccination. Findings and caveats of the study: Clonotypes appearing in both CD4 and CD8 compartments existed, and their share was small.

MiXCR, run by TCRdb on the 5' RACE reads, gives a single entry per CDR3 protein. This sample has over 110,000 distinct CDR3 sequences, with over 7% found just once. The CDR3 has 14 amino acids. With V trimmed by 5 bases and J by 2 bases, 2 bases remained unmatched. The germline V gene encodes CDR1 SGHTA and CDR2 FQGNSA. This clonotype was seen many times. The antigen is not known. This TCR came from a man under 40 who received the YFV17D yellow fever vaccine. The sequences come from CD4+ T cells sorted from PBMCs, collected 5 days after the yellow fever booster vaccination. The V gene is TRBV7-2, the J gene TRBJ1-5; 8 positions agree with TRBD1. The CDR3 DNA is TGTGCCAGCAGCGTGGACAGGGGCAATCAGCCCCAGCATTTT. Its protein product is CASSVDRGNQPQHF.